This T cell receptor beta chain was retrieved from a study of cytomegalovirus exposure and HLA in healthy donors. On the study more broadly: A later analysis reported the same platform for the roughly 120 validation repertoires and the 500 to 700 first-cohort repertoires.

Findings of the study overall: The study flagged some 180 TCR beta chains as cytomegalovirus-associated.

Method: immunoSEQ multiplex PCR; TCRdb's copy keeps in-frame clones and lacks some. The sample shows 130,000 or so clones, about 91% of them seen only once. V was clipped by 5 bases and J by 0 bases, with 10 bases between them. Germline V CDR1 and CDR2: SGHAT, FQDESV (reference sequence). This CDR3 has 14 residues. Points on this clone: Antigen specificity is unknown.

The TCR was taken from a woman aged 18-29 years in good health and CMV-seropositive. The V and J genes are TRBV11-1 and TRBJ2-5; a weak D match, TRBD2 (5 bases). The sequencing input was PBMCs. Here the CDR3 reads CASSRPGNQETQYF. DNA of the CDR3: TGTGCCAGCAGCCGCCCCGGGAACCAAGAGACCCAGTACTTC. Supplemented by reference TRBV11-1 and TRBJ2-5, the full variable domain reads EAEVAQSPRYKITEKSQAVAFWCDPISGHATLYWYRQILGQGPELLVQFQDESVVDDSQLPKDRFSAERLKGVDSTLKIQPAELGDSAMYLCASSRPGNQETQYFGPGTRLLVL.